A single sample is the source of the 6 T cell receptor beta chains below, sequenced in a study of OX40 agonist ivuxolimab in advanced cancers. Assay used: immunoSEQ multiplex PCR; TCRdb lists only in-frame clones, some missing. This sample carries about 65,000 clones, about nine tenths of them seen once, and the ten largest clones take 0.38%. Sequences were derived from CD4+ or CD8+ T cells sorted from blood, sampled in a trial of the OX40 agonist ivuxolimab. All receptors come from an adult with an advanced solid tumor such as melanoma, head and neck, liver or kidney cancer.

The chain uses TRBV18 and TRBJ1-1, with 7 bases that match TRBD1. V trimming: 2 bases; J trimming: 1 base; junction bases outside the gene matches: 1. This CDR3 is 14 amino acids long. Germline values: CDR1 KGHSH, CDR2 LQKENI. The CDR3 sequence: CASSPAGGNTEAFF. The CDR3 DNA is TGTGCCAGCTCACCAGCAGGGGGGAACACTGAAGCTTTCTTT.

The chain recombines TRBV5-8 with TRBJ1-5, with a tentative D call TRBD1 (6 bases). The germline CDR1 and CDR2 sequences are SGHTS and YDEGEE. V lost 4 bases and J 0 bases, leaving 11 bases between the germline ends. The CDR3 sequence is 15 residues long. The CDR3 coding sequence is TGTGCCAGCAGCGGAGGACAGTTTAGCAATCAGCCCCAGCATTTT. Translation gives CASSGGQFSNQPQHF.

This chain joins TRBV19 and TRBJ1-5; the D gene is possibly TRBD1 (5 bases). Trimming left V 3 bases short and J 5 bases short, with 11 bases between. This CDR3 is 14 amino acids long. The germline V gene encodes CDR1 LNHDA and CDR2 SQIVND (reference sequence). For the CDR3, the DNA is TGTGCCAGTAGTATGCAGGGACCTCATCAGCCCCAGCATTTT. Protein product: CASSMQGPHQPQHF.

This chain connects TRBV5-5 to TRBJ2-6; D uncertain. The V and J ends lost 4 bases and 5 bases respectively, with 10 bases between them. The CDR3 consists of 14 residues. Germline-derived CDR1 and CDR2 are SGHKS and YYEKEE (reference sequence). The CDR3 region is CASSLQRWANVLTF. The CDR3 DNA sequence: TGTGCCAGCAGCCTCCAACGCTGGGCCAACGTCCTGACTTTC.

The chain couples TRBV5-6 to TRBJ2-5; either TRBD1 or TRBD2 may supply D (5 bases each). V was pared by 1 base and J by 1 base, with 8 bases between. The CDR3 has 14 amino acids. The germline V gene has CDR1 SGHDT and CDR2 YYEEEE. CDR3 residues: CASSLKGPQETQYF. The CDR3 nucleotides read TGTGCCAGCAGCTTGAAGGGACCCCAAGAGACCCAGTACTTC.

The chain links TRBV11-3 to TRBJ2-5; TRBD2 aligns across 9 bases. Germline V gives CDR1 SGHNT, CDR2 YENEEA. This CDR3 is built from 20 residues. Germline trimming cut 1 base from V and 2 bases from J; bases unmatched to any gene: 17. The CDR3 DNA sequence: TGTGCCAGCAGCTTAGGCCTCCGCGGGGGGGAAGTGAGGAGTCAAGAGACCCAGTACTTC. Translated: CASSLGLRGGEVRSQETQYF.